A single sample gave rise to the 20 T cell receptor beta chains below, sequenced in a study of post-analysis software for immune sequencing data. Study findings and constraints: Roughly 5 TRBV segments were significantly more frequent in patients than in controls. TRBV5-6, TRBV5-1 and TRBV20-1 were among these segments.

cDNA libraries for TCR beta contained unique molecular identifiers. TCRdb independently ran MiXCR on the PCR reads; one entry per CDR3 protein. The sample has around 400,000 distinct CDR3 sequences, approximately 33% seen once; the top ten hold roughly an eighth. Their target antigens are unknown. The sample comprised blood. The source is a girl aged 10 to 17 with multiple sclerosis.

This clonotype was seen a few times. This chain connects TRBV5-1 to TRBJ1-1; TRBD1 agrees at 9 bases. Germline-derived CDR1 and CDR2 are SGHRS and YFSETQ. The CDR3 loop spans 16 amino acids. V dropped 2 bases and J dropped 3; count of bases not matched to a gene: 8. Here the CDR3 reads CASSFYPTGGDTEAFF. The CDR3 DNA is TGCGCCAGCAGCTTTTACCCGACAGGGGGGGACACTGAAGCTTTCTTT.

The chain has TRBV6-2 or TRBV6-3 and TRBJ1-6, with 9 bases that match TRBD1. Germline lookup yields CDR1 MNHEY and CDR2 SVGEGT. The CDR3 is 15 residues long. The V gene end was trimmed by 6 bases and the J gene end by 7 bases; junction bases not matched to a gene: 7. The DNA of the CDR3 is TGTGCCAGCAGACAACGGACAGGGGACAATTCACCCCTCCACTTT. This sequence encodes CASRQRTGDNSPLHF.

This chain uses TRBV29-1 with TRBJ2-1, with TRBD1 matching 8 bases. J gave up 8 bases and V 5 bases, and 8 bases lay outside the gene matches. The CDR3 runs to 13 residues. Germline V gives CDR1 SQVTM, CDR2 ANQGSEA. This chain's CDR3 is CSVNWTGFDEQFF. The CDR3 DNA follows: TGCAGCGTTAATTGGACAGGGTTCGATGAGCAGTTCTTC.

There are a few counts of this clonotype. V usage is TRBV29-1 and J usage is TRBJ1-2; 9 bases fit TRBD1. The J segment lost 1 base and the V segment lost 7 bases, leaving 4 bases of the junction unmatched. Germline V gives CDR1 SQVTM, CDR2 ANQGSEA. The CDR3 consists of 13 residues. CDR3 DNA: TGCAGCGCAGAGACAGGGGGTAACTATGGCTACACCTTC. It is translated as CSAETGGNYGYTF.

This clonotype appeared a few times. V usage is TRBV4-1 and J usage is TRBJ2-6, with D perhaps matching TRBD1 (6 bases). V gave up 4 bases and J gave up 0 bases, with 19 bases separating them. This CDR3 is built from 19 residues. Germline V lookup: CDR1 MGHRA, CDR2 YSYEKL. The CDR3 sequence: CASSLPVRWTVSGANVLTF. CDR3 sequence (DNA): TGCGCCAGCAGCCTCCCAGTTAGATGGACAGTCTCTGGGGCCAACGTCCTGACTTTC.

DNA of the CDR3: TGTGCCAGCAGTCGACAGGGGGAGGTCACTGAAGCTTTCTTT. This gives the protein CASSRQGEVTEAFF. The chain uses TRBV7-9 and TRBJ1-1; 9 bases are shared with TRBD1. Trimming removed 6 bases from V and 4 bases from J; junction bases left unmatched: 6. CDR1 is SEHNR and CDR2 is FQNEAQ in the germline V gene (reference sequence). The CDR3 loop spans 14 amino acids. The variable domain in full, with the rest retrieved from reference TRBV7-9 and TRBJ1-1, is DTGVSQNPRHKITKRGQNVTFRCDPISEHNRLYWYRQTLGQGPEFLTYFQNEAQLEKSRLLSDRFSAERPKGSFSTLEIQRTEQGDSAMYLCASSRQGEVTEAFFGQGTRLTVV.

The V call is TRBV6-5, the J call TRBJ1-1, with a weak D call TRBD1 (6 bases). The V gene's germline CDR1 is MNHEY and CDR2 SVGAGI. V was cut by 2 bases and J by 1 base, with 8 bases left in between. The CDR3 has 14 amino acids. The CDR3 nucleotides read TGTGCCAGCAGTTACACAGGGCCGAACACTGAAGCTTTCTTT. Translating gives CASSYTGPNTEAFF.

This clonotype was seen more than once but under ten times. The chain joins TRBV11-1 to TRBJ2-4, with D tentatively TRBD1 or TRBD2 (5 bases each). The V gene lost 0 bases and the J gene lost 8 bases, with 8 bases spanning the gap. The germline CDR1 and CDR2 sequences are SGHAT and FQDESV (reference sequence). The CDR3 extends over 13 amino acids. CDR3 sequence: CASSLAGTDIQYF. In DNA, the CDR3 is TGTGCCAGCAGCTTAGCGGGGACGGACATTCAGTACTTC.

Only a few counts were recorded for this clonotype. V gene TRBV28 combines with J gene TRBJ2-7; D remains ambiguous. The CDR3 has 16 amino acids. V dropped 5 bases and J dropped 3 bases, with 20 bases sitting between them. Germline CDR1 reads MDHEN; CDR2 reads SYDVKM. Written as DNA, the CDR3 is TGTGCCAGCAGTCTTGCATCGGGCAGTGGTTTCTACGAGCAGTACTTC. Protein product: CASSLASGSGFYEQYF.

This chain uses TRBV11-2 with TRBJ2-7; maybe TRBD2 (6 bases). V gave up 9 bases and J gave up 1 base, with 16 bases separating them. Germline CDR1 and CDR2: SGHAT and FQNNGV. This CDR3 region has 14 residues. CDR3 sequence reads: CASKHGGESYEQYF. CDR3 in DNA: TGTGCCAGTAAACATGGCGGGGAGTCCTACGAGCAGTACTTC.

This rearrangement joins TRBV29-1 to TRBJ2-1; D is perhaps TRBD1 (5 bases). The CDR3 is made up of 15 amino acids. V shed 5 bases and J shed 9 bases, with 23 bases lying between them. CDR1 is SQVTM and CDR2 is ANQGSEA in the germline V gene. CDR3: CSVLEQGSFSGEQFF. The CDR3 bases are TGCAGCGTTCTTGAGCAGGGATCCTTCTCCGGTGAGCAGTTCTTC.

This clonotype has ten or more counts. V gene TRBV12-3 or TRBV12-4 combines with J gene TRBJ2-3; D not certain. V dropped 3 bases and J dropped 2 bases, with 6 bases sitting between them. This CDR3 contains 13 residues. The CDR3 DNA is TGTGCCAGCAGTTTCAGCGACACAGATACGCAGTATTTT. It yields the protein CASSFSDTDTQYF.

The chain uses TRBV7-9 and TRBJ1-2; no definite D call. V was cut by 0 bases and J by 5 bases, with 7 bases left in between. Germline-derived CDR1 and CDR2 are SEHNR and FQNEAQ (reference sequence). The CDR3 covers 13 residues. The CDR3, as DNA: TGTGCCAGCAGCTTAGCGCGGTATTATGGCTACACCTTC. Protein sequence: CASSLARYYGYTF.

This CDR3 reads CASSLGGISYEQYF. The CDR3 DNA reads as TGTGCCAGCAGTTTGGGAGGGATCTCCTACGAGCAGTACTTC. The chain uses TRBV27 and TRBJ2-7; 7 bases agree with TRBD2. Trimming at V came to 3 bases and at J to 0 bases, leaving 2 bases not matched to a gene. The germline gives CDR1 MNHEY, CDR2 SMNVEV (reference sequence). This CDR3 is built from 14 residues.

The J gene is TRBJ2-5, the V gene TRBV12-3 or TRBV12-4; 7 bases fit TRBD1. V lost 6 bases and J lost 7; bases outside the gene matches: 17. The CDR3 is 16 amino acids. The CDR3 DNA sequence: TGTGCCAGCAGCAACAGCCAGGGACAGACCGAAGGGACCCAGTACTTC. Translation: CASSNSQGQTEGTQYF.

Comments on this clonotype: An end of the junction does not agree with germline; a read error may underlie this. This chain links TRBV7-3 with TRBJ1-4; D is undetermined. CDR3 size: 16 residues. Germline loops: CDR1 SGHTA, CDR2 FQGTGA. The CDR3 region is CASSLRKRATNEKRFF. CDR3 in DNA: TGTGCCAGCAGCTTAAGAAAGCGTGCAACTAATGAAAAACGGTTTTTT.

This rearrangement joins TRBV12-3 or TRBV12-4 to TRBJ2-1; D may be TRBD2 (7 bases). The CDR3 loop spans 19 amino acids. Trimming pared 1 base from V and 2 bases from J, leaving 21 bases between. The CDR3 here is CASSLGPGGLIGPYNEQFF. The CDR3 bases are TGTGCCAGCAGTTTAGGGCCGGGGGGCCTCATTGGGCCCTACAATGAGCAGTTCTTC.

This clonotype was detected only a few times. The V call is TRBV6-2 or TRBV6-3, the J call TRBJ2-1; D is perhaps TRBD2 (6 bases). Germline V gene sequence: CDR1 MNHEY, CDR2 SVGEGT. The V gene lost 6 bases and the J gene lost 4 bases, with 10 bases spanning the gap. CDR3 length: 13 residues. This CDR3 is CASSPGTYNEQFF. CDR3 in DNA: TGTGCCAGCAGCCCCGGGACTTACAATGAGCAGTTCTTC.

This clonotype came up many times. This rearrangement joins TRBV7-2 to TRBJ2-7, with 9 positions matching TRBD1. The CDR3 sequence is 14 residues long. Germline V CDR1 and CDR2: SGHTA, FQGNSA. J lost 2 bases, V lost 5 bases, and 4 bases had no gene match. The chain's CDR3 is CASSPGQGPYEQYF. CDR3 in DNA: TGTGCCAGCAGCCCGGGACAGGGACCCTACGAGCAGTACTTC. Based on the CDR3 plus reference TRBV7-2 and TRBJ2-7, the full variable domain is GAGVSQSPSNKVTEKGKDVELRCDPISGHTALYWYRQSLGQGLEFLIYFQGNSAPDKSGLPSDRFSAERTGGSVSTLTIQRTQQEDSAVYLCASSPGQGPYEQYFGPGTRLTVT.

The CDR3 loop reads CASSLQGQTQPQHF. CDR3 coding DNA: TGTGCCAGCAGCTTGCAAGGTCAGACTCAGCCCCAGCATTTT. The chain has TRBV5-5 and TRBJ1-5; no clear D gene. The V and J ends lost 1 base and 6 bases respectively, with 11 bases between them. CDR1 and CDR2 from the germline V gene are SGHKS and YYEKEE (reference sequence). CDR3 length: 14 amino acids.